One sample yielded the 14 T cell receptor beta chains listed below, sequenced in a study of blood T cell repertoires in COVID-19. Here immunoSEQ multiplex PCR was the method, and the copy in TCRdb shows in-frame clones only, minus some. The data hold about 82,000 clones, with approximately 82% observed a single time. Sample: peripheral blood. These receptors all come from a man between 50 and 59 years old with active or convalescent COVID-19.

CDR3: CASSSTVKPQHF. CDR3 nucleotides: TGTGCCAGCAGTTCCACAGTCAAGCCCCAGCATTTT. V is TRBV28 and J is TRBJ1-5; no firm D call. V lost 4 bases and J 8 bases, leaving 9 bases between the germline ends. CDR1 MDHEN and CDR2 SYDVKM come from the germline V gene. The CDR3 spans 12 residues.

CDR3 DNA: TGTGCCAGCAGCCAAGAAGTCGGGACTCAAGAGACCCAGTACTTC. This codes for CASSQEVGTQETQYF. The J gene is TRBJ2-5, the V gene TRBV4-2; D possibly corresponds to TRBD2 (6 bases). Germline CDR1 is LGHNA and CDR2 is YNFKEQ. Trimming cost V 0 bases and J 2 bases, with 10 bases left between them. This CDR3 region has 15 residues.

This chain connects TRBV10-3 to TRBJ1-1; maybe TRBD1 (6 bases). The CDR3 has 12 amino acids. Germline CDR1 and CDR2: ENHRY and SYGVKD. The V end lost 11 bases, the J end lost 1 base, and 11 bases lay between the germline ends. The CDR3 region is CASGTQNTEAFF. The CDR3 nucleotides read TGTGCCTCGGGGACACAGAACACTGAAGCTTTCTTT.

The chain uses TRBV6-5 and TRBJ2-7; 8 nucleotides align to TRBD1. Germline V CDR1 and CDR2: MNHEY, SVGAGI. This CDR3 region has 13 residues. V was pared by 0 bases and J by 5 bases, with 0 bases of the junction left unmatched. The CDR3 DNA sequence: TGTGCCAGCAGTTACTCCAGGGGGCACGAGCAGTACGTC. Encoded protein: CASSYSRGHEQYV.

In this sample, this clone turned up once. The chain employs TRBV28 and TRBJ1-4; D uncertain. V lost 6 bases to trimming and J lost 0 bases, with 14 bases between them. The CDR3 is made up of 16 amino acids. In germline, CDR1 is MDHEN, CDR2 SYDVKM. The CDR3 reads CASSLESRATNEKLFF. DNA for the CDR3: TGTGCCAGCAGCCTAGAGAGCCGAGCAACTAATGAAAAACTGTTTTTT.

The chain links TRBV6-2 or TRBV6-3 to TRBJ2-3, with a tentative D call TRBD2 (5 bases). The V gene lost 5 bases and the J gene lost 2 bases, with 11 bases spanning the gap. Germline V lookup: CDR1 MNHEY, CDR2 SVGEGT. The CDR3 has 14 amino acids. CDR3 nucleotide sequence: TGTGCCAGCAGTCCATGGACTTCCACAGATACGCAGTATTTT. It translates to CASSPWTSTDTQYF.

The rearrangement joins TRBV7-9 to TRBJ2-1, with TRBD1 matching over 8 bases. The trim removed 0 bases at V and 8 bases at J, leaving 3 bases unmatched. The CDR3 contains 14 residues. Per the germline V gene, CDR1 is SEHNR and CDR2 is FQNEAQ (reference sequence). The CDR3 region is CASSLAVRGHEQFF. The DNA of the CDR3 is TGTGCCAGCAGCTTAGCGGTCAGGGGGCATGAGCAGTTCTTC. The whole variable domain, remainder taken from reference TRBV7-9 and TRBJ2-1, is DTGVSQNPRHKITKRGQNVTFRCDPISEHNRLYWYRQTLGQGPEFLTYFQNEAQLEKSRLLSDRFSAERPKGSFSTLEIQRTEQGDSAMYLCASSLAVRGHEQFFGPGTRLTVL.

J is TRBJ2-1 and V is TRBV19, with a possible D match to TRBD1 (6 bases). Trimming removed 7 bases at V and 7 bases at J, with 23 bases between. CDR3 length equals 16 residues. CDR1 LNHDA and CDR2 SQIVND come from the germline V gene (reference sequence). The CDR3 bases are TGTGCCAGTACCCTAGTGGGGGACACACCTCGGAATGAGCAGTTCTTC. It encodes CASTLVGDTPRNEQFF.

At least ten counts were recorded for this clone. CDR3 DNA: TGTGCCAGCAGCTTCGCCAGCTCCTACGAGCAGTACTTC. Translating it yields CASSFASSYEQYF. The V gene is TRBV5-6, the J gene TRBJ2-7; D uncertain. V was shortened by 2 bases and J by 0 bases, with 6 bases between the two germline ends. Germline loops: CDR1 SGHDT, CDR2 YYEEEE. The CDR3 runs 13 residues.

This sequence joins TRBV6-5 and TRBJ2-7; 9 bases are a match to TRBD1. There are 12 residues in the CDR3. Germline V CDR1 and CDR2: MNHEY, SVGAGI. V dropped 7 bases and J dropped 5; count of bases not matched to a gene: 3. The CDR3 protein is CASIGQGNEQYV. In DNA form, the CDR3 reads TGTGCCAGCATCGGACAGGGGAACGAGCAGTACGTC.

The table lists this clone with a count of one. This chain connects TRBV28 to TRBJ2-5; D is unclear. CDR3 length: 11 amino acids. V was trimmed by 2 bases and J by 5 bases, leaving 3 bases between them. CDR1 MDHEN and CDR2 SYDVKM come from the germline V gene. For the CDR3, the DNA is TGTGCCAGCAGTTTAGGCGAGACCCAGTACTTC. This gives the protein CASSLGETQYF. Complete variable domain (other parts from reference TRBV28 and TRBJ2-5): DVKVTQSSRYLVKRTGEKVFLECVQDMDHENMFWYRQDPGLGLRLIYFSYDVKMKEKGDIPEGYSVSREKKERFSLILESASTNQTSMYLCASSLGETQYFGPGTRLLVL.

The genes are TRBV5-8 and TRBJ2-1; perhaps TRBD2 as D (6 bases). The CDR3 loop spans 14 amino acids. Germline CDR1 reads SGHTS; CDR2 reads YDEGEE. The V end lost 0 bases, the J end lost 8 bases, and 12 bases lay between the germline ends. CDR3 region: CASSLVGLIDEQFF. The CDR3 coding sequence is TGTGCCAGCAGCTTGGTGGGACTGATCGATGAGCAGTTCTTC.

This clone occurred a few times. This rearrangement joins TRBV7-2 to TRBJ1-5; D call uncertain. The CDR3 runs to 14 residues. The V gene's germline CDR1 is SGHTA and CDR2 FQGNSA. Trimming stripped 2 bases from V and 3 bases from J, with 8 bases between. CDR3 amino acids: CASSLWQDNQPQHF. Written as DNA, the CDR3 is TGTGCCAGCAGCTTATGGCAGGACAATCAGCCCCAGCATTTT.

The chain has TRBV12-3 or TRBV12-4 and TRBJ1-2, with D perhaps TRBD1 (5 bases). The CDR3 spans 13 residues. V was shortened by 1 base and J by 5 bases, with 8 bases between the two germline ends. CDR3 DNA sequence: TGTGCCAGCAGTTTAGGAAGGGGATATGGCTACACCTTC. This sequence encodes CASSLGRGYGYTF.